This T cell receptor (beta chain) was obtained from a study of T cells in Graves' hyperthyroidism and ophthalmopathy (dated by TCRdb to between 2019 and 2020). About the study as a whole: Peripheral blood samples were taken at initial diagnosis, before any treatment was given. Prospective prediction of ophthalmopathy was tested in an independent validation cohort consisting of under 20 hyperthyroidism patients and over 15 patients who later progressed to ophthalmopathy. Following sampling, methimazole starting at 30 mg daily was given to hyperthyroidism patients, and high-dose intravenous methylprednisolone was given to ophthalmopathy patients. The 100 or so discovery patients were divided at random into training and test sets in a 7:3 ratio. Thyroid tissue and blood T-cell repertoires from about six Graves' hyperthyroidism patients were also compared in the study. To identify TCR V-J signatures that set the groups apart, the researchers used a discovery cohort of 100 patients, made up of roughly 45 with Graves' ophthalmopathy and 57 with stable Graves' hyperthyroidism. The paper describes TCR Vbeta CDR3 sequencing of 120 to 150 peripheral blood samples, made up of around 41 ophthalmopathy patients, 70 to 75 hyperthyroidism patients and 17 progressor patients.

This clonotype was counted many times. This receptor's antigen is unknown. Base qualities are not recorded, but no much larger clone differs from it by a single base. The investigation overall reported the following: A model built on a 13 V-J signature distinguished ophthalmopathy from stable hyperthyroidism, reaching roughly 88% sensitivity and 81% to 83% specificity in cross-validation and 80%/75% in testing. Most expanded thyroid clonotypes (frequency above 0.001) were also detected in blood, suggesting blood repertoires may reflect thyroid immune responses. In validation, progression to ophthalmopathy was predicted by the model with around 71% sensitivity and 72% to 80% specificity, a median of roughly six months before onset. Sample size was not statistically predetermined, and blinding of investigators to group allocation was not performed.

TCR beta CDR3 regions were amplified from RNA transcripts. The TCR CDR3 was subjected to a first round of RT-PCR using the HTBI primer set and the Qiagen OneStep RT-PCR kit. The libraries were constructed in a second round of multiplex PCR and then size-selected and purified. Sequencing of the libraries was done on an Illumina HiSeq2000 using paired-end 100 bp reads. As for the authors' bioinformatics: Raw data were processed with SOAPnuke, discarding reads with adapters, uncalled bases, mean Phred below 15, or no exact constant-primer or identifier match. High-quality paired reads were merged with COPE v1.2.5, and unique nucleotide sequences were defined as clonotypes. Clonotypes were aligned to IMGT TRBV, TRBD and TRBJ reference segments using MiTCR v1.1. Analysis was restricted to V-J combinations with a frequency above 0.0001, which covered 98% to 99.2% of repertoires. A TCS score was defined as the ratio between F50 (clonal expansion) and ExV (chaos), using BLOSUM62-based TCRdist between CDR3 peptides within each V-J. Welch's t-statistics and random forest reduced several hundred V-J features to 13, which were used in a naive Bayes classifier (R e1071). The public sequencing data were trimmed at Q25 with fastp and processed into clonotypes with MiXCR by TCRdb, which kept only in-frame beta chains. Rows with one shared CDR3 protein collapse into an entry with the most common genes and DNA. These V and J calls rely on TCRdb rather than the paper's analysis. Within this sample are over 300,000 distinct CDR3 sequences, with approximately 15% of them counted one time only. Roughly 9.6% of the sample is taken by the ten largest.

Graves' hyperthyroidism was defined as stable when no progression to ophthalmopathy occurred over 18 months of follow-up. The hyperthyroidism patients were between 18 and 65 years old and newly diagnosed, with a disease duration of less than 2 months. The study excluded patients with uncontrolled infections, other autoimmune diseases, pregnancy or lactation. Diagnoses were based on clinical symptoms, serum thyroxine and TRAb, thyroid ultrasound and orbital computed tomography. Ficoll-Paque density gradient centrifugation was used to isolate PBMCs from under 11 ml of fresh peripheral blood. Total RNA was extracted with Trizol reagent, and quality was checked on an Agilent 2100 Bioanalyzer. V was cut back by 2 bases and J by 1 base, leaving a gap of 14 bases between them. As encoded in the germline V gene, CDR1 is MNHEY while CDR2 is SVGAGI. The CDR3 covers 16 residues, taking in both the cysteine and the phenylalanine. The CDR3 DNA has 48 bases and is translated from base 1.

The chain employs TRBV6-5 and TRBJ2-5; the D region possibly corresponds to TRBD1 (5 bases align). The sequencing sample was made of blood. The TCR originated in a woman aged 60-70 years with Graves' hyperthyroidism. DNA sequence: TGTGCCAGCAGTTACGGTGGTGCAGGGCGCCAAGAGACCCAGTACTTC. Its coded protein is CASSYGGAGRQETQYF.